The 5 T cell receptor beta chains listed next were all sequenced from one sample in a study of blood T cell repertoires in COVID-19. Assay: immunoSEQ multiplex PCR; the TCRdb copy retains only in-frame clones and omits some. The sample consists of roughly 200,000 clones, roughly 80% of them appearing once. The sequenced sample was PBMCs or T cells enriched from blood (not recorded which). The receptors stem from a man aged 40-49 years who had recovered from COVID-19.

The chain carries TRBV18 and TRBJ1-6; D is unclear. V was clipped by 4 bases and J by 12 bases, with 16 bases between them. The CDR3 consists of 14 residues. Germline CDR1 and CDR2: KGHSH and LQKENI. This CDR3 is CASSLRLSDEPLHF. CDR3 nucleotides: TGTGCCAGCTCACTACGACTGAGTGATGAACCCCTCCACTTT. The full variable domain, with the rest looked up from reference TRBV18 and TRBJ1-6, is NAGVMQNPRHLVRRRGQEARLRCSPMKGHSHVYWYRQLPEEGLKFMVYLQKENIIDESGMPKERFSAEFPKEGPSILRIQQVVRGDSAAYFCASSLRLSDEPLHFGNGTRLTVT.

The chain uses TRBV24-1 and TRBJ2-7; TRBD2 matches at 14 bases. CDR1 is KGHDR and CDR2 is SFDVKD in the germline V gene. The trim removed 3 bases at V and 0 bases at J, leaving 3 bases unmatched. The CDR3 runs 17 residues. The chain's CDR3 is CATSDRGTSGSSYEQYF. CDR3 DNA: TGTGCCACCAGTGATCGCGGGACTAGCGGGAGCTCCTACGAGCAGTACTTC.

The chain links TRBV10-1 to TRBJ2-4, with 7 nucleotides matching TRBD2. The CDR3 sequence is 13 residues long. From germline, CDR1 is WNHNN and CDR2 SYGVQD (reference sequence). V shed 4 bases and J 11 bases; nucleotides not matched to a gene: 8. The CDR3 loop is CASSAGGRGVQYF. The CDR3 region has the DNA TGCGCCAGCAGTGCCGGGGGGAGAGGAGTTCAGTACTTC.

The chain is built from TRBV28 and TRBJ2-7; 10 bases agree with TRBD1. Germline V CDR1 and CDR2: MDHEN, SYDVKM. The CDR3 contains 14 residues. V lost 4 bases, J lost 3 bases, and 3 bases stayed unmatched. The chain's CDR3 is CASSSGQGIYEQYV. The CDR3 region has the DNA TGTGCCAGCAGTTCGGGACAGGGGATCTACGAGCAGTACGTC.

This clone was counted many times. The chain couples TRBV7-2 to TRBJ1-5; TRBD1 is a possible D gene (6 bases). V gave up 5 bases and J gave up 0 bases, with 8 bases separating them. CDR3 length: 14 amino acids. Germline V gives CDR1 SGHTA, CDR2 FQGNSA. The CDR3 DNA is TGTGCCAGCAGCCCACAGGGTAGCAATCAGCCCCAGCATTTT. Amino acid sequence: CASSPQGSNQPQHF.